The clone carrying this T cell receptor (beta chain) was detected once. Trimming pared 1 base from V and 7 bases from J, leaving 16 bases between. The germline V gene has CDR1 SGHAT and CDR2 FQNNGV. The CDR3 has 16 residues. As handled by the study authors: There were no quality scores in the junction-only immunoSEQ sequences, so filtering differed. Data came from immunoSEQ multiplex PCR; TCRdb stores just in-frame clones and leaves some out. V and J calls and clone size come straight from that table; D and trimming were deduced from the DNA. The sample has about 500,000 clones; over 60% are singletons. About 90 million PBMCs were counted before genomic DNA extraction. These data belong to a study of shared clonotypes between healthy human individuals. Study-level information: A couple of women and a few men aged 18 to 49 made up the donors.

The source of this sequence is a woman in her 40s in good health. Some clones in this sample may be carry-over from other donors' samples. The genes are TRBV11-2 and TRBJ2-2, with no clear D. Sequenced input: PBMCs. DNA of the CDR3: TGTGCCAGCAGCTTAGTGTCCCCGACCCTCGGCGGGGAGCTGTTTTTT. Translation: CASSLVSPTLGGELFF.